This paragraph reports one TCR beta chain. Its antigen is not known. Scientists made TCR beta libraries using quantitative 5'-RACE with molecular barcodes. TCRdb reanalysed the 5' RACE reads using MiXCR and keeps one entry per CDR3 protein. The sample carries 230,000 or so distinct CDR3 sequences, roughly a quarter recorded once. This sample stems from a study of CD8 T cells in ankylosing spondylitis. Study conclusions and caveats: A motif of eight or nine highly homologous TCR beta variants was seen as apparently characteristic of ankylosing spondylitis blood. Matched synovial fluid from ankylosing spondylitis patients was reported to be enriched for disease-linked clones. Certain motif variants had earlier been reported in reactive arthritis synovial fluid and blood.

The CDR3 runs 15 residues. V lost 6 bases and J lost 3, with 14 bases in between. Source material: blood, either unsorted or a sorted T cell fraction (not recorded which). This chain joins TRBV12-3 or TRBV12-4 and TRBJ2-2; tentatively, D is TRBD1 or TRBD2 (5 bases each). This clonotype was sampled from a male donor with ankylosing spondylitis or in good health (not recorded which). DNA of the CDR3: TGTGCCAGCAGACGGGACCTGGGTGACACCGGGGAGCTGTTTTTT. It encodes CASRRDLGDTGELFF.